The TCR beta chain under discussion was sequenced for a study of blood T cells in healthy people across ages. PCR was performed a second time for about 6 to 11 cycles using a sample-barcoded 5' primer and a J-beta primer mix. Via MiXCR, TCRdb re-called the 5' RACE reads, giving one row per CDR3 protein. The table shows roughly 1.5 million distinct CDR3 sequences, with roughly 43% occurring only once. This clonotype occurred a few times. Trimming shortened V by 1 base and J by 5 bases, and 14 bases separated the two germline ends. The CDR3 runs 15 residues. The V gene's germline CDR1 is MGHRA and CDR2 YSYEKL.

The material sequenced was blood. The origin of this receptor is a woman between 18 and 29 years old in good health. The chain couples TRBV4-1 to TRBJ1-2; perhaps TRBD1 as D (6 bases). DNA for the CDR3: TGCGCCAGCAGCCAAGCTCACAGGGTAGGGTATGGCTACACCTTC. Translated: CASSQAHRVGYGYTF.